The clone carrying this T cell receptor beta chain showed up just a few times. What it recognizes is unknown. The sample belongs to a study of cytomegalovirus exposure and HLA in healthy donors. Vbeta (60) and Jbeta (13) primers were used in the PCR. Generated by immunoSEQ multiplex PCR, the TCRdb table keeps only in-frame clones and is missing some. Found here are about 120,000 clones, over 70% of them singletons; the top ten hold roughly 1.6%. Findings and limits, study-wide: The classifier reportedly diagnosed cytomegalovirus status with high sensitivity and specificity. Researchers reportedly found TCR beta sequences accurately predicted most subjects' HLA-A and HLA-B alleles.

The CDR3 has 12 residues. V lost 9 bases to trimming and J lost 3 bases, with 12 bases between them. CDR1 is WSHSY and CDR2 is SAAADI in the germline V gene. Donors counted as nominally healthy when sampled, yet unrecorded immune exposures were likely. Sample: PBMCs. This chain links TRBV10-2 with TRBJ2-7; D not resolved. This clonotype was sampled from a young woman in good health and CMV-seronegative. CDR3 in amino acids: CASRRQDYEQYF. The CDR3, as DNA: TGCGCCAGTCGTAGACAAGACTACGAGCAGTACTTC.